This record covers a single T cell receptor beta chain. The sample originates from a study of control samples from healthy donors and cancer patients. There are 13 residues in the CDR3. V was pared by 4 bases and J by 6 bases, with 2 bases of the junction left unmatched. Germline CDR1 reads SGHTA; CDR2 reads FQGTGA. Clones were read by immunoSEQ multiplex PCR, and TCRdb kept only the in-frame ones, dropping some. The table gives 150,000 to 200,000 clones; the top ten clones make up around 2% of it. The J gene is TRBJ2-1, the V gene TRBV7-3, with 8 bases identical to TRBD2. This receptor was identified in a woman aged 25 to 45 in good health. The sample comprised blood. This CDR3 is CASSSGGANEQFF. The CDR3 DNA is TGTGCCAGCAGCTCCGGGGGGGCCAATGAGCAGTTCTTC. Combining the CDR3 with reference TRBV7-3 and TRBJ2-1 gives the whole variable domain GAGVSQTPSNKVTEKGKYVELRCDPISGHTALYWYRQSLGQGPEFLIYFQGTGAADDSGLPNDRFFAVRPEGSVSTLKIQRTERGDSAVYLCASSSGGANEQFFGPGTRLTVL.